Listed below are T cell receptor beta chains from one sample, sequenced in a study of cytomegalovirus exposure and HLA in healthy donors. Profiling relied on immunoSEQ multiplex PCR, and the TCRdb table lists in-frame clones only, not all of them. The table shows 150,000 to 200,000 clones, with roughly four fifths occurring only once. Sequenced: PBMCs. The receptors were sampled from a man aged 18 to 30 in good health and CMV-seronegative. Both conserved end residues are part of each CDR3. The D gene is left open where the match is weak. For some rows the clone size is stated as once, few or many, or as a class when expanded; others skip it.

v_call: TRBV10-1; j_call: TRBJ2-1; clone_size: -; d_call: TRBD2; cdr3_aa: CASSVSGEYNEQFF; cdr3_nt: TGCGCCAGCAGTGTTAGCGGGGAGTACAATGAGCAGTTCTTC
v_call: TRBV5-1; j_call: TRBJ2-1; clone_size: -; d_call: -; cdr3_aa: CASSIYRDEQFF; cdr3_nt: TGCGCCAGCAGCATCTACAGGGACGAGCAGTTCTTC
v_call: TRBV10-3; j_call: TRBJ2-3; clone_size: -; d_call: TRBD1; cdr3_aa: CAISELEWTGRADTQYF; cdr3_nt: TGTGCCATCAGTGAGTTAGAATGGACAGGGCGGGCAGATACGCAGTATTTT
v_call: TRBV7-9; j_call: TRBJ2-3; clone_size: -; d_call: TRBD2; cdr3_aa: CASSPGLAGGRKGDTQYF; cdr3_nt: TGTGCCAGCAGCCCTGGACTAGCGGGAGGGCGTAAAGGAGATACGCAGTATTTT
v_call: TRBV6-5; j_call: TRBJ1-2; clone_size: once; d_call: -; cdr3_aa: CASSPYSNYGYTF; cdr3_nt: TGTGCCAGCAGTCCCTATTCTAACTATGGCTACACCTTC
v_call: TRBV25-1; j_call: TRBJ2-1; clone_size: -; d_call: TRBD1; cdr3_aa: CATSTGTGPYNEQLF; cdr3_nt: TGTGCCACCTCAACCGGGACAGGGCCCTACAATGAGCAGCTCTTC
v_call: TRBV6-1; j_call: TRBJ2-2; clone_size: -; d_call: TRBD2; cdr3_aa: CASSELKRETGGELFF; cdr3_nt: TGTGCCAGCAGTGAACTTAAGCGGGAGACGGGCGGGGAGCTGTTTTTT
v_call: TRBV2; j_call: TRBJ2-7; clone_size: -; d_call: -; cdr3_aa: CASTLLGGPLEQYF; cdr3_nt: TGTGCCAGCACCCTGCTGGGCGGGCCCCTCGAGCAGTACTTC
v_call: TRBV4-3; j_call: TRBJ1-2; clone_size: once; d_call: -; cdr3_aa: CASSQVPSNYGYTF; cdr3_nt: TGCGCCAGCAGCCAAGTCCCGAGTAACTATGGCTACACCTTC
v_call: TRBV29-1; j_call: TRBJ1-2; clone_size: few; d_call: -; cdr3_aa: CSVTGGDGYTF; cdr3_nt: TGCAGCGTGACGGGCGGGGATGGCTACACCTTC
v_call: TRBV6-5; j_call: TRBJ2-2; clone_size: -; d_call: TRBD1; cdr3_aa: CASSLGTAAGELFF; cdr3_nt: TGTGCCAGCAGTTTAGGGACAGCCGCCGGGGAGCTGTTTTTT
v_call: TRBV29-1; j_call: TRBJ2-3; clone_size: -; d_call: -; cdr3_aa: CSVDWGLGTDTQYF; cdr3_nt: TGCAGCGTTGATTGGGGGCTAGGGACAGATACGCAGTATTTT
v_call: TRBV29-1; j_call: TRBJ2-1; clone_size: -; d_call: -; cdr3_aa: CSAGRDALLFF; cdr3_nt: TGCAGCGCGGGGCGGGACGCCCTTCTGTTCTTC
v_call: TRBV5-1; j_call: TRBJ2-3; clone_size: -; d_call: TRBD2; cdr3_aa: CASSSKIAGGPDTQYF; cdr3_nt: TGCGCCAGCAGCTCGAAAATAGCGGGAGGCCCCGATACGCAGTATTTT
v_call: TRBV15; j_call: TRBJ2-2; clone_size: -; d_call: TRBD2; cdr3_aa: CATSRVGLAGSGELFF; cdr3_nt: TGTGCCACCAGCAGAGTAGGACTAGCGGGATCCGGGGAGCTGTTTTTT